This T cell receptor beta chain originates from a study of blood T cell repertoires in COVID-19. Study overall: Italy, Spain and the United States were the sources of the convalescent and acute COVID-19 samples. Sources were T cells, B-cell-depleted T cells, or PBMCs; the material itself was cDNA or gDNA.

Germline V gene lookup returns CDR1 SGHTA and CDR2 FQGNSA. Unmatched junction bases numbered 9, after V lost 5 bases and J lost 4 bases. The CDR3 sequence is 15 residues long. As processed by the authors: It was from reference gene primer amplification that nucleated cell counts were estimated. Some clones are missing from TCRdb's copy, which holds only in-frame ones; the method was immunoSEQ multiplex PCR. Clone size and the V and J calls come from that table; the DNA yielded D and trimming. The sample consists of some 87,000 clones, around four fifths of them appearing once. The chain recombines TRBV7-2 with TRBJ2-7, with 9 positions matching TRBD1. The TCR sequence derives from a woman in her sixties or seventies with active or convalescent COVID-19. The source material was peripheral blood. The CDR3 region is CASSTRTGGEYEQYF. CDR3 DNA: TGTGCCAGCAGCACTAGAACAGGGGGCGAGTACGAGCAGTACTTC.